These T cell receptor beta chains were read from a single sample in a study of T cell repertoires in cytomegalovirus infection. TCRdb reanalysed the reads using MiXCR and keeps one entry per CDR3 protein. The data show a few hundred thousand distinct CDR3 sequences, 40% seen once. The antigens for these receptors are not known. The sample in question was cultured PBMCs, obtained from culture after CMV antigen stimulation. Receptor source: a human donor in good health (CMV status not recorded). Some clones in this sample may be carry-over from other donors' samples. CDR3s include the opening cysteine and the closing phenylalanine or tryptophan.

J: TRBJ1-2; V: TRBV19; CDR3: CASSIDGHYGYTF
J: TRBJ2-5; V: TRBV7-8; CDR3: CASSLLRAIPETQYF
J: TRBJ2-7; V: TRBV10-3; CDR3: CAIGPSLYEQYF
J: TRBJ1-6; V: TRBV7-6; CDR3: CASSLGDRGNSPLHF
J: TRBJ1-5; V: TRBV7-6; CDR3: CASSVRTQNQPQHF
J: TRBJ2-1; V: TRBV6-2/TRBV6-3; CDR3: CASTPRLEYNEQFF
J: TRBJ2-1; V: TRBV11-2; CDR3: CASRAGLAYNEQFF
J: TRBJ1-4; V: TRBV28; CDR3: CASSMAGSEKLFF
J: TRBJ2-2; V: TRBV12-3/TRBV12-4; CDR3: CASSLGGVRGGELFF
J: TRBJ2-2; V: TRBV7-2; CDR3: CASSLVGLYLERGGGELFF
J: TRBJ2-3; V: TRBV6-2/TRBV6-3; CDR3: CASSYQDTQYF
J: TRBJ1-6; V: TRBV10-3; CDR3: CAIRSGIEPLHF
J: TRBJ2-1; V: TRBV24-1; CDR3: CATSEPTQGALSNEQFF
J: TRBJ2-2; V: TRBV4-1; CDR3: CASTTHTGELFF
J: TRBJ2-3; V: TRBV10-3; CDR3: CAISEGAGGPGDTQYF
J: TRBJ2-2; V: TRBV28; CDR3: CASSLGQGSITGELFF
J: TRBJ2-5; V: TRBV7-8; CDR3: CASSLARSGLEGETQYF
J: TRBJ2-5; V: TRBV4-3; CDR3: CASSQDSHSGETQYF
J: TRBJ2-5; V: TRBV11-2; CDR3: CASSLDRGHQETQYF
J: TRBJ1-3; V: TRBV6-6; CDR3: CASSYSGRIPYSGNTIYF
J: TRBJ2-1; V: TRBV4-2; CDR3: CASSQDPAGSSYNEQFF
J: TRBJ2-3; V: TRBV12-3/TRBV12-4; CDR3: CASTLTGRPTDTQYF
J: TRBJ2-7; V: TRBV7-2; CDR3: CASSLVGGLAGFEQYF
J: TRBJ2-1; V: TRBV7-2; CDR3: CASSPRDYYNEQFF
J: TRBJ2-1; V: TRBV7-2; CDR3: CASSPSGNNEQFF
J: TRBJ1-2; V: TRBV4-1; CDR3: CASSHPGRPIGYTF
J: TRBJ1-4; V: TRBV28; CDR3: CASSPGGEYEKLFF